This TCR beta chain emerged from a study of T-cell memory formation after mild COVID-19. Using constant-segment primers, 5'RACE produced TCR alpha and TCR beta cDNA libraries carrying sample barcodes and UMIs. TCRdb reprocessed the 5' RACE reads via MiXCR and lists one record per CDR3 protein. The table includes about 430,000 distinct CDR3 sequences, about 20% detected once. Trimming cost V 5 bases and J 0 bases, with 12 bases left between them. The V gene's germline CDR1 is SGDLS and CDR2 YYNGEE. The CDR3 length is 15 residues. Points from the study as a whole: Contracting CD8+ clones were enriched in EMRA, CD4+ mainly in CM and EM. The pre-infection memory compartment contained some responding clones, suggesting cross-reactive memory joined. Clones contracting over day 15 to 85 were CD4/CD8 balanced, with later expanders leaning CD4+.

This clonotype occurred a few times. What it binds is not known. The source material was PBMCs or a T cell subset sorted from them (not recorded which). V and J are TRBV9 and TRBJ1-5; D possibly corresponds to TRBD1 (6 bases). This receptor was obtained from a man aged 18 to 29 who had mild COVID-19 (a few samples of this study predate the infection). Cell type and time point are not known. The CDR3 sequence: CASSVGQNSNQPQHF. The CDR3 DNA is TGTGCCAGCAGTGTCGGACAGAATAGCAATCAGCCCCAGCATTTT.